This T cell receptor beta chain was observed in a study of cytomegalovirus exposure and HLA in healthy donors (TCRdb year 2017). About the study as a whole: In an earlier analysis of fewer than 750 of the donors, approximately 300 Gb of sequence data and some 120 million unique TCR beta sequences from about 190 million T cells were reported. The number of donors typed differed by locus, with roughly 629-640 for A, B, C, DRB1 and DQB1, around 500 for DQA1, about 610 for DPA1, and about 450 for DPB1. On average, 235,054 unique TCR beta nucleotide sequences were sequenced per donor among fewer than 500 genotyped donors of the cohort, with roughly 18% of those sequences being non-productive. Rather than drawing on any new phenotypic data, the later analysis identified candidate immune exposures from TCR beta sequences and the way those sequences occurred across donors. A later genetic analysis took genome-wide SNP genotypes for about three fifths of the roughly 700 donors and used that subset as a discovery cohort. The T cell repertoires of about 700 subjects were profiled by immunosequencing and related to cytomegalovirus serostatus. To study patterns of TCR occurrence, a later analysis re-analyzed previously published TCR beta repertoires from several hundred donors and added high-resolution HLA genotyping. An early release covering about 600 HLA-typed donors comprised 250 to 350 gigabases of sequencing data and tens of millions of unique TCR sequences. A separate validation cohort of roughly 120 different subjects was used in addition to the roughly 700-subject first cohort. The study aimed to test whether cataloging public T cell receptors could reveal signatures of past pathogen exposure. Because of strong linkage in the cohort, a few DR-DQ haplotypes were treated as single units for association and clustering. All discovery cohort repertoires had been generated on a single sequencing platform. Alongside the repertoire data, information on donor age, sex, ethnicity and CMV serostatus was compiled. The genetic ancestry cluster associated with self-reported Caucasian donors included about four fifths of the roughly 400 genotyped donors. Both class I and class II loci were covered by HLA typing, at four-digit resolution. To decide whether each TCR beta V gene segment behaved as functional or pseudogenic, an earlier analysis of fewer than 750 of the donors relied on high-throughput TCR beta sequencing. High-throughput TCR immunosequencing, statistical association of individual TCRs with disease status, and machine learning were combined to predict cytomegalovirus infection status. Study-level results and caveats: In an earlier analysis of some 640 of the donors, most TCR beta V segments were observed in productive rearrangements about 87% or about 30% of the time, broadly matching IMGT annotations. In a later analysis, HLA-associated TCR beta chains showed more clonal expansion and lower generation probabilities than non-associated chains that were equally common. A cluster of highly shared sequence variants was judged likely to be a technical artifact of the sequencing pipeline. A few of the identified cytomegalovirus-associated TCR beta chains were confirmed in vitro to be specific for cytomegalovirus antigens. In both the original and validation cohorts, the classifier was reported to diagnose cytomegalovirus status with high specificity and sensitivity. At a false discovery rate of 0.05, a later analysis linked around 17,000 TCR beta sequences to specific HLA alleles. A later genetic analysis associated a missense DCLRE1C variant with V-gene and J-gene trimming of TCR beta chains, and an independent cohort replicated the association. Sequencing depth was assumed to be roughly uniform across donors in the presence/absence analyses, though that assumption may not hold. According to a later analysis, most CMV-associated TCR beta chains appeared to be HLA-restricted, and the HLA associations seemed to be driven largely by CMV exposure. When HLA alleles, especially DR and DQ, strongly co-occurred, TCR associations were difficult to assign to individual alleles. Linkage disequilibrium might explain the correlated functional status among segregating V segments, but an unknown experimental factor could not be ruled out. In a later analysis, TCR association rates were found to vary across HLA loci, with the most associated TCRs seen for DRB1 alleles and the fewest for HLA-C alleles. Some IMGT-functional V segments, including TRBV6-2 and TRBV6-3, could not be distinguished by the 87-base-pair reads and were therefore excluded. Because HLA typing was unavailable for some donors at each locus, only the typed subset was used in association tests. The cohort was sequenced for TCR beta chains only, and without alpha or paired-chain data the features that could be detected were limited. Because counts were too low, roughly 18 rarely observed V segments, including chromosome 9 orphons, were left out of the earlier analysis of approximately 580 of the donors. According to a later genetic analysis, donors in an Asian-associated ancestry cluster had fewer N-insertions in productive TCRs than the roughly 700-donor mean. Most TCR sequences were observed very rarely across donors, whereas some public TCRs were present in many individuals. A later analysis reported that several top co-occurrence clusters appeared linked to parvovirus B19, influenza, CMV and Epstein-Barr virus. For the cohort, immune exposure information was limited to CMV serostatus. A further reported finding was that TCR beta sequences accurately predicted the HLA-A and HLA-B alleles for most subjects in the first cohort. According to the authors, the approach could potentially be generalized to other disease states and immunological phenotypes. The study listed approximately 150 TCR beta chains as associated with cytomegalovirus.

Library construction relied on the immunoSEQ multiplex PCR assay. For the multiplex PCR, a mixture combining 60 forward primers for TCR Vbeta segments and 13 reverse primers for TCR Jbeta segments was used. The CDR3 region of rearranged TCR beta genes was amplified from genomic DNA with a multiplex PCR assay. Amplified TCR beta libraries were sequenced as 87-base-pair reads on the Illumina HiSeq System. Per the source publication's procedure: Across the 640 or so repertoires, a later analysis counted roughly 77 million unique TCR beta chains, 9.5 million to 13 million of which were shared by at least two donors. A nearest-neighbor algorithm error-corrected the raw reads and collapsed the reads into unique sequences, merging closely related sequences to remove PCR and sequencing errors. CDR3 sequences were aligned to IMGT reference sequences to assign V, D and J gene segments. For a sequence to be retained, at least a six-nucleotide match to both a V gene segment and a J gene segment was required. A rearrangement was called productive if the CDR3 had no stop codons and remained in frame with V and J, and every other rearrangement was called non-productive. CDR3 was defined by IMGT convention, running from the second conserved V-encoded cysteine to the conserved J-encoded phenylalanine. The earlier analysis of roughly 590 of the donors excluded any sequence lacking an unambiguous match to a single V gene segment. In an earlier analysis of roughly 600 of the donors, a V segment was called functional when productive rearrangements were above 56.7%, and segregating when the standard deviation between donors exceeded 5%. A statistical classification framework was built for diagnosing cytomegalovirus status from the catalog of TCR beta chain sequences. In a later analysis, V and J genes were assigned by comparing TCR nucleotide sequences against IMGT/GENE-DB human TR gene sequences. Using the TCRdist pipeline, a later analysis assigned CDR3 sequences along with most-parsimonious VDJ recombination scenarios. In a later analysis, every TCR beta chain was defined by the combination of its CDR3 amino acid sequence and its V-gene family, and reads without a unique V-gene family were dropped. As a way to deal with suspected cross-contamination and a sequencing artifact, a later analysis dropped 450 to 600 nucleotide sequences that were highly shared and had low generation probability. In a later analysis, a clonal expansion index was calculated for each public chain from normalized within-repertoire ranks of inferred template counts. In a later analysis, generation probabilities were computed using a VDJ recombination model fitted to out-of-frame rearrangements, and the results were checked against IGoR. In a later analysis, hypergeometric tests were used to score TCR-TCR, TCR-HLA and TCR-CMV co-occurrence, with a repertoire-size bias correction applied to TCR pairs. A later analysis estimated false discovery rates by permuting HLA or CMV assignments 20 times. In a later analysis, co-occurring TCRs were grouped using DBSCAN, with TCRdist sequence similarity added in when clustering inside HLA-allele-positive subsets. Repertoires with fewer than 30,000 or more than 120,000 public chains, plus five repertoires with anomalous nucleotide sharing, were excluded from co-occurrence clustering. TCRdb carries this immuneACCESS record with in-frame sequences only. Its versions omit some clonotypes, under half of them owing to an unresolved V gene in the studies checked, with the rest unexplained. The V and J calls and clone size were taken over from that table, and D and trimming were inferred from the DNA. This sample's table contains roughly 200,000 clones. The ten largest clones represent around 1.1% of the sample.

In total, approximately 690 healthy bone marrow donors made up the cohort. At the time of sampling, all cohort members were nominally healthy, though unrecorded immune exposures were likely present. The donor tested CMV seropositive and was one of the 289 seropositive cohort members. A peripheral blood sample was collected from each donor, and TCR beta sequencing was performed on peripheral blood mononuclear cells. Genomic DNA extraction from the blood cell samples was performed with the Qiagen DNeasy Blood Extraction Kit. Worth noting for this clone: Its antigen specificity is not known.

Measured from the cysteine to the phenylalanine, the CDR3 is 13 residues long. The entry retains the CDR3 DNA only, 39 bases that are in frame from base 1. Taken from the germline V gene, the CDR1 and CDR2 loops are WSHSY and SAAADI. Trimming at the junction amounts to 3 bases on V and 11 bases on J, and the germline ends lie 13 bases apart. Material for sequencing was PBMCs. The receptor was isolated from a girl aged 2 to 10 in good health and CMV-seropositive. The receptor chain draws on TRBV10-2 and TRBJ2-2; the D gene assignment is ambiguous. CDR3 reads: CASSDLIEEELFF. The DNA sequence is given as TGCGCCAGCAGTGATCTTATCGAGGAAGAGCTGTTTTTT.